Below are 25 T cell receptor beta chains sequenced from a single sample in a study of blood T cell repertoires in COVID-19. TCRdb's table, derived via immunoSEQ multiplex PCR, lists solely in-frame clones and lacks some. The sample yields 100,000 or so clones, more than 90% seen once. Specimen: peripheral blood. The receptor source for this set is a human donor with active COVID-19. The donor label of this sample is uncertain.

This sequence joins TRBV3-1 (or the pseudogene TRBV3-2) and TRBJ2-3, with D maybe TRBD2 (6 bases). The CDR3 loop spans 12 amino acids. CDR1 is LGHDT, CDR2 YNNKEL, per germline (reference sequence). With 4 bases removed from V and 5 bases from J, the gap between germline ends came to 7 bases. CDR3 nucleotides: TGTGCCAGCAGCCCGGAGGGAGATACGCAGTATTTT. It is translated as CASSPEGDTQYF.

The chain uses TRBV20-1 and TRBJ2-1, with TRBD2 matching over 7 bases. This CDR3 contains 15 residues. Germline V CDR1 and CDR2: DFQATT, SNEGSKA (reference sequence). Trimming took 3 bases from V and 0 from J; bases not matched to a gene: 5. CDR3 loop: CSASRRGSSYNEQFF. Here the CDR3 DNA reads TGCAGTGCTAGTCGGCGGGGGAGCTCCTACAATGAGCAGTTCTTC.

The V call is TRBV19, the J call TRBJ1-4; D is unclear. V lost 3 bases, J lost 0 bases, and 5 bases lay in between. The CDR3 runs to 14 residues. Germline CDR1 and CDR2: LNHDA and SQIVND (reference sequence). DNA of the CDR3: TGTGCCAGTAGTATGCGGCCAACTAATGAAAAACTGTTTTTT. Amino acid sequence: CASSMRPTNEKLFF.

Only a few counts were recorded for this clone. The chain joins TRBV27 to TRBJ2-7, with 7 bases aligning to TRBD2. The junction had 7 bases not matched to a gene; V was cut back by 5 bases and J by 0 bases. There are 15 residues in the CDR3. Germline CDR1 MNHEY, CDR2 SMNVEV (reference sequence). CDR3 loop: CASSLMAGASYEQYF. The CDR3 DNA follows: TGTGCCAGCAGTCTCATGGCGGGAGCCTCCTACGAGCAGTACTTC.

This rearrangement joins TRBV4-1 to TRBJ1-2; TRBD1 aligns across 8 bases. Germline V lookup: CDR1 MGHRA, CDR2 YSYEKL. V was pared by 2 bases and J by 4 bases, with 6 bases of the junction left unmatched. The CDR3 runs 15 residues. The CDR3 bases are TGCGCCAGCAGCCAAACGGGACAGGCGTTCTATGGCTACACCTTC. Translating gives CASSQTGQAFYGYTF.

A single count supports this clone. The V gene is TRBV5-4, the J gene TRBJ2-5; 13 bases align to TRBD2. The CDR3 is 18 residues long. Germline V gene lookup returns CDR1 SGHNT and CDR2 YYREEE (reference sequence). Germline trimming cut 1 base from V and 5 bases from J; bases unmatched to any gene: 11. This CDR3 reads CASSLNPAGLAGAETQYF. CDR3 nucleotides: TGTGCCAGCAGCTTGAATCCCGCCGGACTAGCGGGGGCTGAGACCCAGTACTTC.

This clone occurred once. The chain combines TRBV19 with TRBJ1-1; a possible D gene is TRBD1 (5 bases). CDR1 LNHDA and CDR2 SQIVND come from the germline V gene (reference sequence). Trimming removed 3 bases from V and 2 bases from J, with 13 bases in between. This CDR3 is built from 15 residues. CDR3 amino acids: CASSIYRDFNTEAFF. The CDR3 DNA sequence: TGTGCCAGTAGTATTTATCGGGACTTTAACACTGAAGCTTTCTTT.

This clone was observed a single time. The chain couples TRBV24-1 to TRBJ2-7; 9 positions agree with TRBD1. The junction had 3 bases not matched to a gene; V was cut back by 0 bases and J by 4 bases. The CDR3 is 15 residues long. The V gene's germline CDR1 is KGHDR and CDR2 SFDVKD. The DNA of the CDR3 is TGTGCCACCAGTGATTTGACAGGGGGCGGTTACGAGCAGTACTTC. Protein: CATSDLTGGGYEQYF.

This sequence joins TRBV6-5 and TRBJ1-2; 10 bases are shared with TRBD1. The length of the CDR3 is 15 residues. Trimming cost V 5 bases and J 8 bases; bases outside gene matches: 11. In germline, CDR1 is MNHEY, CDR2 SVGAGI. In nucleotides, the CDR3 is TGTGCCAGCAGTCCCGAATCGACAGGGGGCTACGGCTACACCTTC. Translating it yields CASSPESTGGYGYTF.

The chain carries TRBV4-1 and TRBJ1-2; D gene unclear. The V and J ends lost 2 bases and 9 bases respectively, with 16 bases between them. The CDR3 is 14 amino acids. The germline CDR1 and CDR2 sequences are MGHRA and YSYEKL. CDR3 sequence: CASSQSTPTTRYTF. The CDR3, as DNA: TGCGCCAGCAGCCAAAGTACCCCGACAACCCGCTACACCTTC.

The chain couples TRBV6-5 to TRBJ2-7, with D hard to call. With 8 bases removed from V and 3 bases from J, the gap between germline ends came to 20 bases. The germline CDR1 and CDR2 sequences are MNHEY and SVGAGI. The CDR3 is made up of 15 amino acids. The CDR3 protein is CASSGSSLADYEQYF. CDR3 DNA: TGTGCCAGCTCTGGGTCGAGTCTTGCGGACTACGAGCAGTACTTC.

Relative to its sample, this clone is medium-sized (0.01 to 0.1%). The genes are TRBV15 and TRBJ1-6; maybe TRBD1 (6 bases). The germline V gene encodes CDR1 LNHNV and CDR2 YYDKDF (reference sequence). V dropped 3 bases and J dropped 7 bases, with 16 bases sitting between them. This CDR3 region has 16 residues. The CDR3 nucleotides read TGTGCCACCAGCAGCGGGTACAGGGAGTACAATTCACCCCTCCACTTT. Protein product: CATSSGYREYNSPLHF.

The rearrangement links TRBV25-1 to TRBJ1-2; 7 bases fit TRBD1. The ends lost 6 bases at V and 3 bases at J; junction bases unmatched: 10. The CDR3 is 15 residues long. Germline values: CDR1 MGHDK, CDR2 SYGVNS. The DNA for the CDR3 is TGTGCCAGCAGCCCTAGGGGGCGGCAAGACTATGGCTACACCTTC. This encodes CASSPRGRQDYGYTF.

The chain has TRBV12-3 or TRBV12-4 and TRBJ2-7; D not resolved. Trimming left V 4 bases short and J 2 bases short, with 9 bases between. This CDR3 has 13 residues. The CDR3 DNA sequence: TGTGCCAGCAGTTATTCCCTACCCTACGAGCAGTACTTC. This codes for CASSYSLPYEQYF.

V is TRBV6-5 and J is TRBJ2-2, with 9 bases that match TRBD1. This CDR3 is 13 amino acids long. Germline V CDR1 and CDR2: MNHEY, SVGAGI. V was pared by 8 bases and J by 8 bases, with 6 bases of the junction left unmatched. The CDR3 reads CASRDRVLGELFF. As DNA, the CDR3 is TGTGCCAGCCGGGACAGGGTTTTGGGGGAGCTGTTTTTT.

The rearrangement joins TRBV18 to TRBJ2-1; TRBD2 agrees at 7 bases. The CDR3 spans 14 residues. The germline V gene encodes CDR1 KGHSH and CDR2 LQKENI. V shed 6 bases, J shed 0 bases, and the junction held 2 bases outside the gene matches. CDR3 in amino acids: CASSAGVSYNEQFF. Here the CDR3 DNA reads TGTGCCAGCTCCGCGGGAGTCTCCTACAATGAGCAGTTCTTC. The complete variable domain, with remaining parts taken from reference TRBV18 and TRBJ2-1, reads NAGVMQNPRHLVRRRGQEARLRCSPMKGHSHVYWYRQLPEEGLKFMVYLQKENIIDESGMPKERFSAEFPKEGPSILRIQQVVRGDSAAYFCASSAGVSYNEQFFGPGTRLTVL.

The CDR3 nucleotides read TGTGCCAGTAGTTCTAACCGACAGGGAGGCGGGGAGCTGTTTTTT. This translates into CASSSNRQGGGELFF. The genes are TRBV19 and TRBJ2-2, with D possibly matching TRBD1 (7 bases). The V end was cut by 5 bases, the J end by 7 bases, with 17 bases between. Germline V gives CDR1 LNHDA, CDR2 SQIVND (reference sequence). The CDR3 spans 15 residues.

The chain carries TRBV10-1 and TRBJ2-3, with 12 positions matching TRBD2. V lost 2 bases, J lost 4 bases, and 10 bases stayed unmatched. CDR1 is WNHNN and CDR2 is SYGVQD in the germline V gene (reference sequence). The CDR3 runs to 18 residues. The CDR3 region has the DNA TGCGCCAGCAGTGAGCGTCATCCCGGACTAGCGGGGCCAGATACGCAGTATTTT. Amino acids: CASSERHPGLAGPDTQYF.

The V gene is TRBV2, the J gene TRBJ1-5; TRBD1 matches 7 bases. V lost 5 bases and J lost 6; bases outside the gene matches: 4. The CDR3 consists of 13 residues. Germline V gene sequence: CDR1 SNHLY, CDR2 FYNNEI. The CDR3 spells CASSQQGFQPQHF. The CDR3 DNA follows: TGTGCCAGCAGTCAACAGGGGTTTCAGCCCCAGCATTTT.

Written as DNA, the CDR3 is TGTGCCAGCAGCCCAAGGGGGACAGGGAGGGAGACCCAGTACTTC. The encoded protein is CASSPRGTGRETQYF. The chain combines TRBV11-3 with TRBJ2-5; 9 positions match TRBD1. This CDR3 is 15 amino acids long. Germline CDR1 reads SGHNT; CDR2 reads YENEEA. V lost 5 bases and J lost 5; bases outside the gene matches: 9.

The genes are TRBV7-2 and TRBJ2-7; TRBD2 aligns across 9 bases. Trimming removed 1 base from V and 5 bases from J; junction bases left unmatched: 3. This CDR3 spans 14 amino acids. CDR1 and CDR2 (germline): SGHTA, FQGNSA. DNA for the CDR3: TGTGCCAGCAGCTTAGGACTAGCGGAAAACGAGCAGTACTTC. It translates to CASSLGLAENEQYF. Combining the CDR3 with reference TRBV7-2 and TRBJ2-7 gives the whole variable domain GAGVSQSPSNKVTEKGKDVELRCDPISGHTALYWYRQSLGQGLEFLIYFQGNSAPDKSGLPSDRFSAERTGGSVSTLTIQRTQQEDSAVYLCASSLGLAENEQYFGPGTRLTVT.

The gene calls are TRBV6-5 and TRBJ2-7; 8 nucleotides line up with TRBD2. This CDR3 region has 15 residues. V was pared by 5 bases and J by 7 bases, with 13 bases of the junction left unmatched. CDR1 is MNHEY and CDR2 is SVGAGI in the germline V gene. CDR3: CASSPSGGPSWEQYF. The DNA of the CDR3 is TGTGCCAGCAGTCCATCGGGAGGGCCCTCGTGGGAGCAGTACTTC.

This clone has just one count. The rearrangement links TRBV19 to TRBJ2-3, with 7 bases identical to TRBD1. Germline V gives CDR1 LNHDA, CDR2 SQIVND (reference sequence). V lost 4 bases to trimming and J lost 6 bases; unmatched junction nucleotides: 10. The CDR3 runs to 15 residues. CDR3 amino acids: CASSRAGQVGDTQYF. CDR3 DNA sequence: TGTGCCAGTAGTAGAGCAGGACAGGTTGGGGATACGCAGTATTTT.

This chain connects TRBV6-6 to TRBJ1-2; D gene unclear. This CDR3 comprises 15 residues. Looked up from germline, CDR1 is MNHNY and CDR2 is SVGAGI (reference sequence). V was shortened by 2 bases and J by 1 base, with 11 bases between the two germline ends. This chain's CDR3 is CASSYTDNYNYGYTF. The DNA of the CDR3 is TGTGCCAGCAGTTACACAGATAATTATAACTATGGCTACACCTTC.

V usage is TRBV3-1 (or the pseudogene TRBV3-2) and J usage is TRBJ2-5; TRBD1 matches at 8 bases. The CDR3 runs to 15 residues. Germline CDR1 and CDR2: LGHDT and YNNKEL (reference sequence). Unmatched junction bases numbered 9, after V lost 4 bases and J lost 5 bases. CDR3 region: CASSPTGVPRETQYF. In DNA, the CDR3 is TGTGCCAGCAGCCCGACAGGGGTCCCCAGGGAGACCCAGTACTTC.